This T cell receptor beta chain was captured in a study of blood T cell repertoires in COVID-19. About the research overall: Acute and convalescent COVID-19 samples came from the United States, Italy and Spain.

TCRdb's copy holds only in-frame clones and misses some; the assay was immunoSEQ multiplex PCR. Of 350,000 to 400,000 clones listed, roughly 90% are singletons. The CDR3 consists of 16 residues. The germline V gene encodes CDR1 SGHAT and CDR2 FQNNGV. The germline V and J ends were trimmed by 5 bases and 0 bases, with 17 bases remaining between them. The sample was PBMCs or T cells enriched from blood (not recorded which). The origin of this receptor is a woman under 40 with acute COVID-19. The chain couples TRBV11-2 to TRBJ2-7, with D possibly being TRBD1 (6 bases). The CDR3 here is CASSPATTGPSYEQYF. In DNA, the CDR3 is TGTGCCAGCAGCCCTGCCACGACAGGTCCCTCCTACGAGCAGTACTTC.